This T cell receptor (beta chain) was documented in a study of lymphopenia after photon versus proton radiotherapy. The length of the CDR3 is 15 residues. The V gene's germline CDR1 is SEHNR and CDR2 FQNEAQ (reference sequence). V lost 5 bases to trimming and J lost 6 bases; unmatched junction nucleotides: 8. The assay was immunoSEQ multiplex PCR, and TCRdb's table has in-frame clones only and misses some. The data hold 37,000 or so clones, with over 65% observed a single time. The chain is built from TRBV7-9 and TRBJ1-5; 9 nucleotides agree with TRBD1. The material sequenced was peripheral blood, taken from a patient treated with photon-based radiotherapy. The sequence was obtained from a man aged 50-60 years with gastric cancer. CDR3 bases: TGTGCCAGCAGCCCTGGGACAGGGACAAGTCAGCCCCAGCATTTT. Residues: CASSPGTGTSQPQHF.